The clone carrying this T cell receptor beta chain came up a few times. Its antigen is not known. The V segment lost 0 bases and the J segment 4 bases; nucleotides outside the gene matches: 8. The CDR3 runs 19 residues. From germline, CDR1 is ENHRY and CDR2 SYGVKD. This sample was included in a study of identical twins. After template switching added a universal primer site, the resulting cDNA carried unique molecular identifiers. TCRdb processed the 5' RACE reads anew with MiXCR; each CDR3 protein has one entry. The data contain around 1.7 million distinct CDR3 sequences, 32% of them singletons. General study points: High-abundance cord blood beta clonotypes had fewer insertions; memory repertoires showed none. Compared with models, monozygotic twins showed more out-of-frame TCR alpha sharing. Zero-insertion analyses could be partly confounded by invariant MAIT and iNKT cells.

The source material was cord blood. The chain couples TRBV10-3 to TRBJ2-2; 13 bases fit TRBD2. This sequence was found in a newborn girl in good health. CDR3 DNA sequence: TGTGCCATCAGTGAGTCAAGGGAGACTAGCGGGAGGCTCACCGGGGAGCTGTTTTTT. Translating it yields CAISESRETSGRLTGELFF.